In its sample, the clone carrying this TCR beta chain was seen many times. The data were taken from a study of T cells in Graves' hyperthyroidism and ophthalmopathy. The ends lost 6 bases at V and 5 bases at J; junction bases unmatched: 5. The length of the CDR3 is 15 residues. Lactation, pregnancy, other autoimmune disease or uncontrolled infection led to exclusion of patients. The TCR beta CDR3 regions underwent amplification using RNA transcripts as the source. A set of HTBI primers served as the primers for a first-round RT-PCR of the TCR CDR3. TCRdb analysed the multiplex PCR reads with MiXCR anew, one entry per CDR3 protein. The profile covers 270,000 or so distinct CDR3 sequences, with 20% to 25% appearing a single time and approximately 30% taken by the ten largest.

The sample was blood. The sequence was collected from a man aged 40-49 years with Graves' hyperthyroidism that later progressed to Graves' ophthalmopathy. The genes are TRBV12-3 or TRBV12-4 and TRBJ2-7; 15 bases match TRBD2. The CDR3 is CASSLGLAGGNEQYF. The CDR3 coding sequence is TGTGCCAGCAGCTTGGGACTAGCGGGAGGAAACGAGCAGTACTTC.